The present T cell receptor beta chain was sequenced within a study of shared clonotypes between healthy human individuals. Data came from immunoSEQ multiplex PCR; TCRdb stores just in-frame clones and leaves some out. The sample shows some 660,000 clones, 73% of them seen only once. This TCR came from a woman aged 25 to 39 in good health. The specimen was memory CD4+ T cells sorted from blood. Subset in this sample: CD45RA-negative fraction.

The CDR3 spells CASRGPGDTEAFF. CDR3 DNA sequence: TGTGCCAGCAGAGGGCCGGGGGACACTGAAGCTTTCTTT. The V and J genes are TRBV2 and TRBJ1-1; possible D gene TRBD1, 5 bases. Germline V gives CDR1 SNHLY, CDR2 FYNNEI. This CDR3 has 13 amino acids. V was clipped by 6 bases and J by 3 bases, with 11 bases between them.